One and the same sample provided the 5 T cell receptor beta chains below, sequenced in a study of blood T cells in healthy people across ages. The second PCR ran about 6 to 12 cycles with a sample-barcoded 5' primer and J-beta primers. TCRdb called the 5' RACE reads again in MiXCR, with one record for every CDR3 protein. Of 800,000 to 1,000,000 distinct CDR3 sequences detected, about 48% appear once; the ten largest clones hold roughly 12%. The sample taken for sequencing was blood. Receptors originate from a man aged 25 to 40 in good health.

The chain combines TRBV7-2 with TRBJ2-1, with D unresolved. V lost 3 bases and J 6 bases, leaving 6 bases between the germline ends. Germline V gives CDR1 SGHTA, CDR2 FQGNSA. The CDR3 runs 12 residues. The CDR3 sequence is CASSFYSNEQFF. CDR3 nucleotide sequence: TGTGCCAGCAGCTTTTACAGCAATGAGCAGTTCTTC. Full variable domain (rest looked up from reference TRBV7-2 and TRBJ2-1): GAGVSQSPSNKVTEKGKDVELRCDPISGHTALYWYRQSLGQGLEFLIYFQGNSAPDKSGLPSDRFSAERTGGSVSTLTIQRTQQEDSAVYLCASSFYSNEQFFGPGTRLTVL.

This clonotype turned up a few times. This rearrangement joins TRBV7-8 to TRBJ2-3; 7 bases align to TRBD1. This CDR3 is 18 amino acids long. From germline, CDR1 is SGHVS and CDR2 FQNEAQ. With 4 bases clipped from V and 0 bases from J, the junction kept 13 bases outside the gene matches. Here the CDR3 DNA reads TGTGCCAGCAGCTCGGGCCGGGACAGCTTTTCTAGCACAGATACGCAGTATTTT. Its protein product is CASSSGRDSFSSTDTQYF.

The chain links TRBV7-9 to TRBJ2-5; D gene ambiguous. Trimming pared 7 bases from V and 5 bases from J, leaving 11 bases between. Germline values: CDR1 SEHNR, CDR2 FQNEAQ (reference sequence). The CDR3 is made up of 12 amino acids. The CDR3 sequence is CASTLNIETQYF. CDR3 nucleotides: TGTGCCAGCACCCTTAATATTGAGACCCAGTACTTC.

The chain has TRBV7-2 and TRBJ2-3; D is uncertain. The germline V gene has CDR1 SGHTA and CDR2 FQGNSA. The V and J ends lost 1 base and 7 bases respectively, with 9 bases between them. This CDR3 region has 13 residues. CDR3 coding DNA: TGTGCCAGCAGCTTAGGGGAATGCAATACGCAGTATTTT. Protein: CASSLGECNTQYF.

Many counts were recorded for this clonotype. The chain joins TRBV14 to TRBJ1-1; 7 bases agree with TRBD1. The CDR3 is made up of 15 amino acids. The V gene end was trimmed by 0 bases and the J gene end by 4 bases; junction bases not matched to a gene: 5. Germline lookup yields CDR1 SGHDN and CDR2 FVKESK. In nucleotides, the CDR3 is TGTGCCAGCAGCCAAGAACACAGGGGAGTCACTGAAGCTTTCTTT. Translated: CASSQEHRGVTEAFF. The full variable domain, rest sourced from reference TRBV14 and TRBJ1-1, is EAGVTQFPSHSVIEKGQTVTLRCDPISGHDNLYWYRRVMGKEIKFLLHFVKESKQDESGMPNNRFLAERTGGTYSTLKVQPAELEDSGVYFCASSQEHRGVTEAFFGQGTRLTVV.